This passage covers 4 T cell receptor beta chains from one sample sequenced in a study of CD8+CD57+ T cells in acquired aplastic anemia. Profiling of TCR beta VDJ combinations and CDR3 sequences used genomic DNA as template. One entry per CDR3 protein, called by TCRdb with MiXCR from the reads. This table has roughly 200,000 distinct CDR3 sequences, roughly 57% appearing once. Sequenced: sorted CD4+, CD8+, or CD8+CD57+ T cells (not recorded which) from PBMCs. These receptors all come from a human donor in good health.

V gene TRBV2 combines with J gene TRBJ1-1, with 7 positions matching TRBD1. CDR1 is SNHLY, CDR2 FYNNEI, per germline. The V gene end was trimmed by 6 bases and the J gene end by 4 bases; junction bases not matched to a gene: 8. CDR3 length: 14 amino acids. CDR3 sequence reads: CASRGLQGSTEAFF. DNA of the CDR3: TGTGCCAGCAGAGGATTACAGGGGAGCACTGAAGCTTTCTTT.

This sequence joins TRBV4-1 and TRBJ1-2; TRBD1 might be the D (5 bases). V shed 3 bases and J shed 5 bases, with 10 bases lying between them. Germline V gene lookup returns CDR1 MGHRA and CDR2 YSYEKL. CDR3 length: 13 residues. CDR3 amino acids: CASSQGPGYGYTF. In nucleotides, the CDR3 is TGCGCCAGCAGCCAGGGACCCGGATATGGCTACACCTTC.

The genes are TRBV20-1 and TRBJ2-6; 7 nucleotides line up with TRBD1. J lost 0 bases, V lost 1 base, and 6 bases had no gene match. Looked up from germline, CDR1 is DFQATT and CDR2 is SNEGSKA (reference sequence). CDR3 size: 17 residues. CDR3 loop: CSARGLTGHSGANVLTF. The CDR3 coding sequence is TGCAGTGCTAGAGGATTGACAGGGCACTCTGGGGCCAACGTCCTGACTTTC.

The chain has TRBV19 and TRBJ1-2; D perhaps matches TRBD1 (5 bases). The CDR3 covers 14 residues. V lost 6 bases and J lost 7, with 18 bases in between. Germline loops: CDR1 LNHDA, CDR2 SQIVND (reference sequence). In nucleotides, the CDR3 is TGTGCCAGTAGCGTGAGCTCAGGGTTTCGTGGCTACACCTTC. Translating it yields CASSVSSGFRGYTF.